Sequencing of this T cell receptor beta chain was carried out in a study of memory CD4+ T cells and cytomegalovirus serostatus. This CDR3 contains 16 residues. Per germline, CDR1 MNHEY and CDR2 SVGAGI. V was shortened by 0 bases and J by 0 bases, with 9 bases between the two germline ends. The method was immunoSEQ multiplex PCR; TCRdb's version includes in-frame clones alone and lacks a portion of them. The table shows some 48,000 clones, with approximately 78% occurring only once. Single viable CD3+CD4+CD8-CD45RO+ cells were sorted as the memory CD4+ T cells. What was sequenced was memory CD4+ T cells from blood. The rearrangement joins TRBV6-5 to TRBJ1-3; no clear D gene. This receptor was taken from an adult in good health and CMV-seronegative. The CDR3 nucleotides are TGTGCCAGCAGTTACTCGGTGGTGGACTCTGGAAACACCATATATTTT. It encodes CASSYSVVDSGNTIYF.